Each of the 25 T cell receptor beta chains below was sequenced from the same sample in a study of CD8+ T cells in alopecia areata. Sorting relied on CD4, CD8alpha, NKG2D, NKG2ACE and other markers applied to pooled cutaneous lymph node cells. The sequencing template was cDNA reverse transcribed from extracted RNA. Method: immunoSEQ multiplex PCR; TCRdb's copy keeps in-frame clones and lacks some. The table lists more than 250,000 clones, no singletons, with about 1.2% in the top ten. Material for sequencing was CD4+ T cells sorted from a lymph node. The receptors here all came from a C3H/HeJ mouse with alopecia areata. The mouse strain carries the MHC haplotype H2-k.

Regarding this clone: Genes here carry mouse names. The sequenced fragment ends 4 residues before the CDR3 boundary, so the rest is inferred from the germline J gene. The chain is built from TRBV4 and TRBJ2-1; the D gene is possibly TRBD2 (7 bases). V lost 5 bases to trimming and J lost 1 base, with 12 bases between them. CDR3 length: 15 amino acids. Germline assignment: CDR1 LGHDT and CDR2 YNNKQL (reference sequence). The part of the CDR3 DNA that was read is TGTGCCAGCAGCCAACTGGGGACAAACTATGCT. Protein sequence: CASSQLGTNYA. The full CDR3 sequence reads CASSQLGTNYAEQFF.

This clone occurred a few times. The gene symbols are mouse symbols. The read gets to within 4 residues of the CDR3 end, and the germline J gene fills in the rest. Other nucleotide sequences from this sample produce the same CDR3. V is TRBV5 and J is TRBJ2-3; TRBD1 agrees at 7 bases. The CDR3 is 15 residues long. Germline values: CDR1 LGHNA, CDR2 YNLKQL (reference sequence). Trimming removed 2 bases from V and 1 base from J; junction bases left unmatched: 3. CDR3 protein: CASSQRQGGAETLYF. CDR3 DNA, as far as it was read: TGTGCCAGCAGCCAAAGACAGGGAGGTGCAGAA.

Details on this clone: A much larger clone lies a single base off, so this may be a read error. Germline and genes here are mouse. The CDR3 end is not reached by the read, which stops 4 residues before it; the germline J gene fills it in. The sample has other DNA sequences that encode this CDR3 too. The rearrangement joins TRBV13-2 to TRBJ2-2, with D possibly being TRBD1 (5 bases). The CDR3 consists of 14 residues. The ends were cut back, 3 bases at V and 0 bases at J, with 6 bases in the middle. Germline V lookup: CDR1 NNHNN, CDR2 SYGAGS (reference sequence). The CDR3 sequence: CASGGTTNTGQLYF. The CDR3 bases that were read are TGTGCCAGCGGTGGGACAACAAACACCGGG.

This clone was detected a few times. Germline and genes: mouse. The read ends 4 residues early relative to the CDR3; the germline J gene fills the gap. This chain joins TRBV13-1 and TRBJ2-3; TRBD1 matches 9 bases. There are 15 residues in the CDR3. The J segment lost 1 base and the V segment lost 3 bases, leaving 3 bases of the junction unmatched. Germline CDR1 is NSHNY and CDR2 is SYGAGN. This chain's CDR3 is CASSAGQGGAETLYF. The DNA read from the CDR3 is TGTGCCAGCAGTGCGGGACAGGGAGGTGCAGAA.

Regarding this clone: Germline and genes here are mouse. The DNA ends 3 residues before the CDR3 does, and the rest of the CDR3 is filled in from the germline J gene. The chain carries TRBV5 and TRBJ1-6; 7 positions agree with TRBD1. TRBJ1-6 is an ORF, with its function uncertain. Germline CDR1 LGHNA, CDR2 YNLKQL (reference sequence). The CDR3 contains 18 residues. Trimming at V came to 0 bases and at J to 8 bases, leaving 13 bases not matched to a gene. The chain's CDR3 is CASSQDPTGTAWDSPLYF. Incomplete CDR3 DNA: TGTGCCAGCAGCCAAGATCCAACAGGGACAGCCTGGGATTCGCCC.

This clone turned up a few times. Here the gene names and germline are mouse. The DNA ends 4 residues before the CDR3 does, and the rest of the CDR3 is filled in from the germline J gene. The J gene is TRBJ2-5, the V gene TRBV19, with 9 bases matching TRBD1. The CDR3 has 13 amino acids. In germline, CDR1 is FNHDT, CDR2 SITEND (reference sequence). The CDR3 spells CASKGQGKDTQYF. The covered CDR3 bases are TGTGCCAGCAAAGGACAGGGGAAAGAC.

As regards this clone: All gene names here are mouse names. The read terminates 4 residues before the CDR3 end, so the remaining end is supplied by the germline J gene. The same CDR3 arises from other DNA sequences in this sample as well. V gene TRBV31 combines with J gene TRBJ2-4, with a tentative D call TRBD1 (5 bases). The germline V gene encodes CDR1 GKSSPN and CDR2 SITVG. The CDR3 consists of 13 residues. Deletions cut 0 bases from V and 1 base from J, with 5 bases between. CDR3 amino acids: CAWSLGGQNTLYF. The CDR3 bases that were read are TGTGCCTGGAGTCTAGGGGGTCAAAAC.

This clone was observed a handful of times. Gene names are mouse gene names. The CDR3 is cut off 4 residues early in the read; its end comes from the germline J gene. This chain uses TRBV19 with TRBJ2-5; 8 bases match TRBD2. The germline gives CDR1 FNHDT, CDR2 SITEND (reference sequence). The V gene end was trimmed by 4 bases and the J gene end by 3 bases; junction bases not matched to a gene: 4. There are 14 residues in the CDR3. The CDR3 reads CASSSGLAQDTQYF. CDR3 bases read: TGTGCCAGCAGTTCGGGACTGGCTCAAGAC.

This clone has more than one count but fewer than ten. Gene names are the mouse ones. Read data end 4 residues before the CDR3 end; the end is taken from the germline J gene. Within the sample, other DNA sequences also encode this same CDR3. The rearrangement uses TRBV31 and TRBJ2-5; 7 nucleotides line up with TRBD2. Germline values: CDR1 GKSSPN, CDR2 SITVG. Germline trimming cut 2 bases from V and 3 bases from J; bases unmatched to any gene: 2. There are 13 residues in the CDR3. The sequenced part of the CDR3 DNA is TGTGCCTGGAGTTCTGGGGGACAAGAC. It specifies CAWSSGGQD. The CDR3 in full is CAWSSGGQDTQYF. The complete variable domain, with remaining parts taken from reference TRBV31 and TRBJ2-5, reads AQTIHQWPVAEIKAVGSPLSLGCTIKGKSSPNLYWYWQATGGTLQQLFYSITVGQVESVVQLNLSASRPKDDQFILSTEKLLLSHSGFYLCAWSSGGQDTQYFGPGTRLLVL.

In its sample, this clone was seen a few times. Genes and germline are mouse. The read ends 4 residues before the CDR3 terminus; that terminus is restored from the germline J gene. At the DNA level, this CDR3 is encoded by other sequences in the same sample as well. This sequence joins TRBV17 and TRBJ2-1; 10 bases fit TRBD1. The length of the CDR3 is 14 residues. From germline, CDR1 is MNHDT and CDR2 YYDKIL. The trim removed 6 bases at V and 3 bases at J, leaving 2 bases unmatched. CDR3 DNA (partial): TGTGCTAGCAGCCGGACAGGGGGCTATGCT. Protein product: CASSRTGGYA. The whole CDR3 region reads CASSRTGGYAEQFF.

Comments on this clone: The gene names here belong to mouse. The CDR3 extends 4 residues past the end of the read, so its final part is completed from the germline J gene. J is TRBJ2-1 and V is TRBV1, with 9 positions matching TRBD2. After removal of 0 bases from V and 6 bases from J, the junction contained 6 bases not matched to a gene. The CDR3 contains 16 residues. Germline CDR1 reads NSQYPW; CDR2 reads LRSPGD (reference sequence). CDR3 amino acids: CTCSADLLGGGAEQFF. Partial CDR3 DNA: TGCACCTGCAGTGCAGATCTACTGGGGGGAGGTGCT.

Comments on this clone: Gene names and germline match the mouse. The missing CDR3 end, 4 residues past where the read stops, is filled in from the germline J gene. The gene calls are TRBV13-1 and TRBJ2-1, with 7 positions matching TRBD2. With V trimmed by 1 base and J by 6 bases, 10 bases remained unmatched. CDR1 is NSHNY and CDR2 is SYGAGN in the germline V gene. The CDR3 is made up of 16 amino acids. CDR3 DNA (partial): TGTGCCAGCAGTGATTACCCTGGGGGAGTGCGTGCT. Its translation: CASSDYPGGVRA. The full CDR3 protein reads CASSDYPGGVRAEQFF.

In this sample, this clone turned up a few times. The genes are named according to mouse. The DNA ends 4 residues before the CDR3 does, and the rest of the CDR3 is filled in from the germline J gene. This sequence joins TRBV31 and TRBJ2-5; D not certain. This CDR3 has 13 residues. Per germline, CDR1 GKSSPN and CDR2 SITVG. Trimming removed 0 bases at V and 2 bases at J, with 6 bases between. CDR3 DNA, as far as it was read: TGTGCCTGGAGTCTGGGGATCCAAGAC. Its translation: CAWSLGIQD. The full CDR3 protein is CAWSLGIQDTQYF.

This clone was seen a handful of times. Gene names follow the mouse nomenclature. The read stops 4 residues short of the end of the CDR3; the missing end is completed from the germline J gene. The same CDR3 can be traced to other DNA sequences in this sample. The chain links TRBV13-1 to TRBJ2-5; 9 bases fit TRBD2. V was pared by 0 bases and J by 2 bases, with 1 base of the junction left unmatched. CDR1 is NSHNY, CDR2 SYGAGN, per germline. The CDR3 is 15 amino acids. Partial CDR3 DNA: TGTGCCAGCAGTGATGCACTGGGGGGCCAAGAC. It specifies CASSDALGGQD. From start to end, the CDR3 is CASSDALGGQDTQYF.

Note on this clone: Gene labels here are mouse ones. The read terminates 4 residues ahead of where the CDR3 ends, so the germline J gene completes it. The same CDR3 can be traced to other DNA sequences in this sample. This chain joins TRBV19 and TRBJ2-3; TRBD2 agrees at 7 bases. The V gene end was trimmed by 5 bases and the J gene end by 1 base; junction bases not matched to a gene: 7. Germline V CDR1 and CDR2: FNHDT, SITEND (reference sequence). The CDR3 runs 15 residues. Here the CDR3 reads CASSPPGGGAETLYF. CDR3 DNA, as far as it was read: TGTGCCAGCAGCCCCCCCGGGGGGGGTGCAGAA.

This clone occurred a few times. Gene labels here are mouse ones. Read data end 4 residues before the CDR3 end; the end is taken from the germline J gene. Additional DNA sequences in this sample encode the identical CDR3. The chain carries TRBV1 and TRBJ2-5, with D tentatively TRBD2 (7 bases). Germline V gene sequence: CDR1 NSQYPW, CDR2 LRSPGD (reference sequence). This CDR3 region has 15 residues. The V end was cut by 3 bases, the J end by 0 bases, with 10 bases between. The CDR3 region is CTCSAGGLNQDTQYF. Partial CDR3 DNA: TGCACCTGCAGTGCTGGGGGGCTTAACCAAGAC.

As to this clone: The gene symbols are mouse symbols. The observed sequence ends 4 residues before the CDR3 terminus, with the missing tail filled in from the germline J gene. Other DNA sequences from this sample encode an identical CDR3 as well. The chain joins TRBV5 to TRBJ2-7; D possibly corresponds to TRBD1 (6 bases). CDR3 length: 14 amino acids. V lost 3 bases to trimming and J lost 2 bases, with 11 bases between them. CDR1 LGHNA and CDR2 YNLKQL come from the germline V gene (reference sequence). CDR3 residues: CASSQPGQAYEQYF. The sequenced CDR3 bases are TGTGCCAGCAGCCAGCCGGGACAAGCCTAT.

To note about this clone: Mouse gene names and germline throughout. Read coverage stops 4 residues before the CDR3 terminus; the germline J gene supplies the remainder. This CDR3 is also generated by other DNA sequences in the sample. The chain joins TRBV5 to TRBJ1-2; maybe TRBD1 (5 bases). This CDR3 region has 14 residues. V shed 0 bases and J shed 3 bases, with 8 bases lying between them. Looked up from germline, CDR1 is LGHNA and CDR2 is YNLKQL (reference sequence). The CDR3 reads CASSQDGGDSDYTF. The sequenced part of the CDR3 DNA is TGTGCCAGCAGCCAAGACGGAGGGGACTCC.

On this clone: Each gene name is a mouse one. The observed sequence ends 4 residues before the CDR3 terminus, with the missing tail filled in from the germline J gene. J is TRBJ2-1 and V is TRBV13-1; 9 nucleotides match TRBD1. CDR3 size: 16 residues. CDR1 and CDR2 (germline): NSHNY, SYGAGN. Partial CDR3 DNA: TGTGCCAGCAGTGATTCTGGACAGGGGTCGGGAGCT. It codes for CASSDSGQGSGA. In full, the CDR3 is CASSDSGQGSGAEQFF.

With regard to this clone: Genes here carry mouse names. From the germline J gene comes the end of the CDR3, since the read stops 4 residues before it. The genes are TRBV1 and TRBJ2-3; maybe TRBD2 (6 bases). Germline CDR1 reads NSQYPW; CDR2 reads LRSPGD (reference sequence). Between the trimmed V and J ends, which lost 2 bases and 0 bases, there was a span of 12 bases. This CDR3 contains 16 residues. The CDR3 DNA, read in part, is TGCACCTGCAGTGCAAAATCCGGGACTAGTGCAGAA. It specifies CTCSAKSGTSAE. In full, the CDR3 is CTCSAKSGTSAETLYF.

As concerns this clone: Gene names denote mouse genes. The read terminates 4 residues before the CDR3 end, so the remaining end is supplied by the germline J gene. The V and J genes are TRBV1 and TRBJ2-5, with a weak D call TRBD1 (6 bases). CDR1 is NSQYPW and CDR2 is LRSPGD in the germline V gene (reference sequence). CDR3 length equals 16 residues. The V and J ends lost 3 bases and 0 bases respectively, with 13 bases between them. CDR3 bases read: TGCACCTGCAGTGCCTCCGGGACACTTAACCAAGAC. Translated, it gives CTCSASGTLNQD. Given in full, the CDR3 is CTCSASGTLNQDTQYF.

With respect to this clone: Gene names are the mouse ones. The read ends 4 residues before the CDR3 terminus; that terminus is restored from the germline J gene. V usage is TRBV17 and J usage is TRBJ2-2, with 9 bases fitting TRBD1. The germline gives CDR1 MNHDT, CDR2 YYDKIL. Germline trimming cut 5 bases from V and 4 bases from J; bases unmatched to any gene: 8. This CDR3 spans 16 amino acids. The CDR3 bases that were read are TGTGCTAGCAGTCCGAACAGGGGGCGAGGCACCGGG. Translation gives CASSPNRGRGTG. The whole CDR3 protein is CASSPNRGRGTGQLYF. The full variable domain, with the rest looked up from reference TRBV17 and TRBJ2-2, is DTTVKQNPRYKLARVGKPVNLICSQTMNHDTMYWYQKKPNQAPKLLLFYYDKILNREADTFEKFQSSRPNNSFCSLYIGSAGLEYSAMYLCASSPNRGRGTGQLYFGEGSKLTVL.

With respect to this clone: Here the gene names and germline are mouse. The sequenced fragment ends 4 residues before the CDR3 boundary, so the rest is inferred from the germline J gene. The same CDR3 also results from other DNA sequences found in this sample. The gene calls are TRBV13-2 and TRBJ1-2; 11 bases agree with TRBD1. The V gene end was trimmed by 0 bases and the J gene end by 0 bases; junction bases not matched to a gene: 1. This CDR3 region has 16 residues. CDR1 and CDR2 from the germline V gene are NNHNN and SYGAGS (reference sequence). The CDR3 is CASGDAGQGANSDYTF. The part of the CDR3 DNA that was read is TGTGCCAGCGGTGATGCGGGACAGGGGGCAAACTCC.

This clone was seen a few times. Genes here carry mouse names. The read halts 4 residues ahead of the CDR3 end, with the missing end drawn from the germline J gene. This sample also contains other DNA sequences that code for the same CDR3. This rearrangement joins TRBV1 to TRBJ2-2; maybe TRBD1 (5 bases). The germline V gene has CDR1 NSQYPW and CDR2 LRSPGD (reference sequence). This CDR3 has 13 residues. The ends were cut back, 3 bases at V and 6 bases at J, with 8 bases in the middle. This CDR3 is CTCSAPGPGQLYF. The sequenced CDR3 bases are TGCACCTGCAGTGCGCCAGGGCCCGGG.

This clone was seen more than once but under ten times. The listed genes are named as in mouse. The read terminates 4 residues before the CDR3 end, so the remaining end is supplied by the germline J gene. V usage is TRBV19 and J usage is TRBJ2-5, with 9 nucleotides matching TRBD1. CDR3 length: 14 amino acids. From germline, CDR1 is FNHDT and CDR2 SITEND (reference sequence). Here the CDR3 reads CASSPRDRADTQYF. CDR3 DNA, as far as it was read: TGTGCCAGCAGTCCTCGGGACAGGGCCGAC.